These 7 T cell receptor beta chains originate from one sample sequenced in a study of blood T cells in healthy people across ages. For the second PCR, which ran for about 6 to 12 cycles, a sample-barcoded 5' primer and a J-beta primer mix were used. TCRdb re-analysed the 5' RACE reads in MiXCR, keeping a single row per CDR3 protein. This table holds 910,000 or so distinct CDR3 sequences, about 53% found once. The source material was blood. The receptors stem from an older woman in good health.

The rearrangement uses TRBV25-1 and TRBJ1-2; D is perhaps TRBD1 (5 bases). This CDR3 region has 12 residues. V lost 2 bases, J lost 7 bases, and 8 bases lay in between. Per the germline V gene, CDR1 is MGHDK and CDR2 is SYGVNS. The CDR3 bases are TGTGCCAGCAGTGAAGAGGGACGTGGCTACACCTTC. Translation gives CASSEEGRGYTF.

This clonotype was seen a few times. This chain links TRBV4-1 with TRBJ2-4, with TRBD2 matching over 9 bases. The germline gives CDR1 MGHRA, CDR2 YSYEKL. The CDR3 has 21 amino acids. The ends lost 7 bases at V and 3 bases at J; junction bases unmatched: 25. CDR3 nucleotides: TGCGCCAGCACTGGTATGGTAGCCGCGGGAGGGCCCGTTTTCGGCAAAAACATTCAGTACTTC. Translated: CASTGMVAAGGPVFGKNIQYF.

The rearrangement uses TRBV20-1 and TRBJ2-3; no firm D call. Between the trimmed V and J ends, which lost 5 bases and 6 bases, there was a span of 12 bases. The CDR3 is 12 amino acids. Germline lookup yields CDR1 DFQATT and CDR2 SNEGSKA (reference sequence). In DNA, the CDR3 is TGCAGTGCTCCCCGACCGCCGGATACGCAGTATTTT. Translation gives CSAPRPPDTQYF.

This rearrangement joins TRBV27 to TRBJ2-5, with D perhaps matching TRBD1 (7 bases). This CDR3 spans 15 amino acids. Deletions cut 8 bases from V and 1 base from J, with 17 bases between. Germline V lookup: CDR1 MNHEY, CDR2 SMNVEV (reference sequence). CDR3 region: CASQMTGRPQETQYF. The DNA for the CDR3 is TGTGCCAGCCAGATGACAGGGAGGCCCCAAGAGACCCAGTACTTC.

This clonotype was seen just once. The CDR3 nucleotides are TGTGCCAGCAGCTCCCCACGGACAGGGAACTGGAGCTCCTACGAGCAGTACTTC. Translation: CASSSPRTGNWSSYEQYF. This chain links TRBV7-2 with TRBJ2-7; 8 bases agree with TRBD1. CDR1 is SGHTA, CDR2 FQGNSA, per germline. V dropped 4 bases and J dropped 0; count of bases not matched to a gene: 14. The CDR3 is 18 amino acids.

The rearrangement joins TRBV5-1 to TRBJ1-1, with TRBD1 matching 8 bases. Per germline, CDR1 SGHRS and CDR2 YFSETQ. The CDR3 is made up of 15 amino acids. The V gene end was trimmed by 0 bases and the J gene end by 6 bases; junction bases not matched to a gene: 7. Written as DNA, the CDR3 is TGCGCCAGCAGCTTGGTAGGACAGGGTGCCGCTGAAGCTTTCTTT. It yields the protein CASSLVGQGAAEAFF.

This clonotype was detected a few times. An end of the junction does not agree with germline; a read error may underlie this. The chain is built from TRBV4-1 and TRBJ2-7; D might be TRBD1 or TRBD2, each matching 6 bases. The germline V gene encodes CDR1 MGHRA and CDR2 YSYEKL. There are 17 residues in the CDR3. The CDR3 region is CASGHPSGALVSNEQYF. The CDR3 coding sequence is TGCGCCAGCGGCCACCCCTCGGGGGCTTTAGTATCCAACGAGCAGTACTTC.